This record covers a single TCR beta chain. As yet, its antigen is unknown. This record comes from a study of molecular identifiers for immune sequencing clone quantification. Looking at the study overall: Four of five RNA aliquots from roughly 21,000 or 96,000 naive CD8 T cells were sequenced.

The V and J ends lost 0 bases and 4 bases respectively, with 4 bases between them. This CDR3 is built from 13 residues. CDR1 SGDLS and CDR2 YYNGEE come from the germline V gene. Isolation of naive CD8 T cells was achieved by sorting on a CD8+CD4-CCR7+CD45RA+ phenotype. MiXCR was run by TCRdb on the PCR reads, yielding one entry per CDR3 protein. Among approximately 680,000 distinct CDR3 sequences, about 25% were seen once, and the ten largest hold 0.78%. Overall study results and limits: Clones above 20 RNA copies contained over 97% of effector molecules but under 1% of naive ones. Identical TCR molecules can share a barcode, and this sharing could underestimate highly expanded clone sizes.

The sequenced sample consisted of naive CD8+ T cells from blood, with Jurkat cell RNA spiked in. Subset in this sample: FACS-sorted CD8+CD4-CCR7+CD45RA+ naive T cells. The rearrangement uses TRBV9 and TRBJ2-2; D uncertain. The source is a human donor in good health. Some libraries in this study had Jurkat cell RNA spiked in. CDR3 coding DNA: TGTGCCAGCAGCGTAGCCTTCACCGGGGAGCTGTTTTTT. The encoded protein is CASSVAFTGELFF.